This T cell receptor (beta chain) was captured by sequencing in a study of shared clonotypes between healthy human individuals. For the study at large: The cohort comprised a couple of women and a few men. Their ages spanned 18 to 49 years.

Study-level results: Larger estimated richness was generally seen in naive subsets than in memory subsets. Rarefaction exposed incomplete sorted-subset sequencing despite large depth.

Regarding this clone: Its antigen is unknown.

The length of the CDR3 is 13 residues. The ends were cut back, 5 bases at V and 6 bases at J, with 13 bases in the middle. Germline V gene data show CDR1 as MGHDK and CDR2 as SYGVNS. Naive CD8 isolation took CD45RO-negative cells positively selected for CCR7 and excluded terminally differentiated effector memory CD45RA+ cells. The assay was immunoSEQ multiplex PCR, and TCRdb's table has in-frame clones only and misses some. The repertoire holds about 2 million clones, with about 94% as singletons. The sample consisted of naive CD8+ T cells sorted from blood. The chain is built from TRBV25-1 and TRBJ1-1; tentative D call: TRBD1 (6 bases). This TCR was sampled from a man aged 18 to 29 in good health. This CDR3 is CASSPQGSSEAFF. As DNA, the CDR3 is TGTGCCAGCAGTCCACAGGGTTCTTCTGAAGCTTTCTTT.